The 18 T cell receptor beta chains below were found in one sample sequenced in a study of cytomegalovirus exposure and HLA in healthy donors. The PCR used 60 Vbeta and 13 Jbeta primers. Only in-frame clones appear in the TCRdb table, and some are missing; sequencing was by immunoSEQ multiplex PCR. The top ten hold roughly 2.3% of the sample, which has about 180,000 clones, approximately 78% seen once. The source material was PBMCs. Receptor source: a male donor in good health and CMV-seronegative.

J is TRBJ1-1 and V is TRBV25-1, with D hard to call. CDR3 length: 16 residues. The V gene's germline CDR1 is MGHDK and CDR2 SYGVNS. The V end was cut by 2 bases, the J end by 6 bases, with 19 bases between. This CDR3 reads CASSETMARGSSEAFF. The CDR3 DNA reads as TGTGCCAGCAGTGAAACTATGGCCAGAGGTTCTTCTGAAGCTTTCTTT.

The chain carries TRBV13 and TRBJ1-4; 7 bases map to TRBD1. The V and J ends lost 2 bases and 7 bases, in that order; junction bases with no gene match: 7. Per the germline V gene, CDR1 is PRHDT and CDR2 is FYEKMQ (reference sequence). This CDR3 has 15 residues. CDR3 region: CASSLRQGASEKLFF. The CDR3 bases are TGTGCCAGCAGCTTAAGACAGGGCGCTAGTGAAAAACTGTTTTTT.

The V and J genes are TRBV29-1 and TRBJ2-7; D might be TRBD2 (6 bases). Trimming stripped 7 bases from V and 5 bases from J, with 18 bases between. The CDR3 has 13 amino acids. The germline V gene encodes CDR1 SQVTM and CDR2 ANQGSEA. The CDR3 bases are TGCAGCGCCGAGCGGGCCCCAGCTAACGAGCAGTACTTC. Protein sequence: CSAERAPANEQYF.

This clone was detected a few times. The chain uses TRBV5-1 and TRBJ1-1, with 7 bases aligning to TRBD1. The trim removed 3 bases at V and 5 bases at J, leaving 7 bases unmatched. This CDR3 contains 14 residues. In germline, CDR1 is SGHRS, CDR2 YFSETQ. This chain's CDR3 is CASSSEQGVTEAFF. The CDR3 DNA reads as TGCGCCAGCAGCTCGGAGCAGGGGGTTACTGAAGCTTTCTTT. Supplemented by reference TRBV5-1 and TRBJ1-1, the full variable domain reads KAGVTQTPRYLIKTRGQQVTLSCSPISGHRSVSWYQQTPGQGLQFLFEYFSETQRNKGNFPGRFSGRQFSNSRSEMNVSTLELGDSALYLCASSSEQGVTEAFFGQGTRLTVV.

The chain uses TRBV9 and TRBJ2-1; 9 bases line up with TRBD2. V trimming: 3 bases; J trimming: 8 bases; junction bases outside the gene matches: 9. The CDR3 sequence is 15 residues long. Germline CDR1 SGDLS, CDR2 YYNGEE. The CDR3 sequence is CASSGGGGRGYEQFF. The CDR3 nucleotides read TGTGCCAGCAGCGGGGGGGGCGGGAGGGGATATGAGCAGTTCTTC.

V gene TRBV5-1 combines with J gene TRBJ2-5; 10 bases are a match to TRBD2. Germline V gene sequence: CDR1 SGHRS, CDR2 YFSETQ. V lost 0 bases to trimming and J lost 5 bases; unmatched junction nucleotides: 7. The CDR3 has 16 amino acids. Here the CDR3 reads CASSLESSGGMETQYF. CDR3 nucleotide sequence: TGCGCCAGCAGCTTGGAGTCTAGCGGGGGTATGGAGACCCAGTACTTC.

The chain is built from TRBV5-1 and TRBJ1-1, with D hard to call. Trimming shortened V by 6 bases and J by 2 bases, and 14 bases separated the two germline ends. The length of the CDR3 is 14 residues. Germline V gene lookup returns CDR1 SGHRS and CDR2 YFSETQ. DNA of the CDR3: TGCGCCAGCATGGAGGGAGCCAGCAACACTGAAGCTTTCTTT. As protein: CASMEGASNTEAFF.

This chain uses TRBV29-1 with TRBJ2-2; D is possibly TRBD1 (6 bases). V was cut by 3 bases and J by 6 bases, with 17 bases left in between. Per the germline V gene, CDR1 is SQVTM and CDR2 is ANQGSEA. There are 15 residues in the CDR3. The CDR3 nucleotides read TGCAGCGTTGAGAAGATTGGGGGCGCGGCCGGGGAGCTGTTTTTT. Translated, it gives CSVEKIGGAAGELFF.

This sequence joins TRBV7-3 and TRBJ2-5; weak D call: TRBD1 (5 bases). V was cut by 5 bases and J by 4 bases, with 11 bases left in between. This CDR3 comprises 13 residues. Germline-derived CDR1 and CDR2 are SGHTA and FQGTGA. This chain's CDR3 is CASSPGSTETQYF. For the CDR3, the DNA is TGTGCCAGCAGCCCAGGGTCGACAGAGACCCAGTACTTC.

The chain uses TRBV2 and TRBJ2-2, with TRBD2 identical over 9 bases. The CDR3 is made up of 17 amino acids. V lost 7 bases to trimming and J lost 2 bases; unmatched junction nucleotides: 11. The germline V gene has CDR1 SNHLY and CDR2 FYNNEI. CDR3 sequence (DNA): TGTGCCAGCACCCGGGCTAGCGGGGCAAGCAACACCGGGGAGCTGTTTTTT. Translated: CASTRASGASNTGELFF. Looking up the rest from reference TRBV2 and TRBJ2-2 gives the full variable domain: EPEVTQTPSHQVTQMGQEVILRCVPISNHLYFYWYRQILGQKVEFLVSFYNNEISEKSEIFDDQFSVERPDGSNFTLKIRSTKLEDSAMYFCASTRASGASNTGELFFGEGSRLTVL.

The V and J genes are TRBV4-3 and TRBJ2-1; D uncertain. This CDR3 is built from 15 residues. Trimming removed 1 base at V and 4 bases at J, with 11 bases between. CDR1 and CDR2 (germline): LGHNA, YSLEER. The CDR3 loop reads CASSQASASYNEQFF. As DNA, the CDR3 is TGCGCCAGCAGCCAAGCATCCGCGTCGTACAATGAGCAGTTCTTC.

V is TRBV6-1 and J is TRBJ1-2; the D gene is possibly TRBD1 (6 bases). Germline V gene sequence: CDR1 MNHNS, CDR2 SASEGT. The CDR3 is made up of 15 amino acids. V lost 7 bases to trimming and J lost 6 bases, with 21 bases between them. CDR3: CASKLAGGEVHGYTF. Here the CDR3 DNA reads TGTGCCAGCAAACTTGCGGGGGGCGAAGTGCATGGCTACACCTTC.

V is TRBV11-2 and J is TRBJ2-1, with 7 bases matching TRBD1. Germline values: CDR1 SGHAT, CDR2 FQNNGV. The CDR3 loop spans 13 amino acids. J was trimmed by 5 bases and V by 5 bases; bases with no gene match: 3. The CDR3 region has the DNA TGTGCCAGCAGCGTGGGACAGAACAATGAGCAGTTCTTC. This encodes CASSVGQNNEQFF.

The chain uses TRBV5-4 and TRBJ2-7, with TRBD2 identical over 9 bases. V was clipped by 3 bases and J by 1 base; unmatched bases: 2. The CDR3 spans 14 residues. Germline loops: CDR1 SGHNT, CDR2 YYREEE (reference sequence). DNA of the CDR3: TGTGCCAGCAGCTCGAGCGGGGGGTCCTACGAGCAGTACTTC. This gives the protein CASSSSGGSYEQYF.

The J gene is TRBJ2-1, the V gene TRBV7-5; no check of the table's D call, TRBD2, against the DNA was made. TRBV7-5 corresponds to a pseudogene. There are 13 residues in the CDR3. The CDR3 nucleotides read TGTGCCAGAAGCGCCGTTAAGCACAATGAGCAGTTCTTC. Its translation is CARSAVKHNEQFF.

The chain couples TRBV11-2 to TRBJ1-1; perhaps TRBD1 as D (5 bases). The germline V gene has CDR1 SGHAT and CDR2 FQNNGV. V was trimmed by 3 bases and J by 0 bases, leaving 20 bases between them. The CDR3 runs to 18 residues. Written as DNA, the CDR3 is TGTGCCAGCAGCTTTTTCCCCCAAGAGACAGTACTGAACACTGAAGCTTTCTTT. Translated: CASSFFPQETVLNTEAFF.

The chain uses TRBV15 and TRBJ2-7; TRBD1 might be the D (6 bases). The CDR3 runs 14 residues. V lost 4 bases and J lost 0, with 10 bases in between. In germline, CDR1 is LNHNV, CDR2 YYDKDF (reference sequence). The CDR3 reads CATSKDSYSYEQYF. The CDR3 DNA follows: TGTGCCACCAGCAAGGACAGCTACTCCTACGAGCAGTACTTC.

The chain combines TRBV5-6 with TRBJ2-3; TRBD2 aligns across 8 bases. CDR1 SGHDT and CDR2 YYEEEE come from the germline V gene. V dropped 0 bases and J dropped 5; count of bases not matched to a gene: 8. The CDR3 contains 16 residues. CDR3 DNA sequence: TGTGCCAGCAGCTTGGGTGCGGGGGGACGTGGAGATACGCAGTATTTT. It translates to CASSLGAGGRGDTQYF.